Listed below are T cell receptor beta chains from one sample, sequenced in a study of blood T cell repertoires in COVID-19. Only in-frame clones appear in the TCRdb table, and some are missing; sequencing was by immunoSEQ multiplex PCR. In the table there are about 62,000 clones, roughly 90% of which are singletons. Source material: peripheral blood. These receptors were collected from a human donor in a cohort sampled during active COVID-19. The CDR3 runs from the conserved cysteine through the conserved F or W. D genes are given only for firm matches. Expanded clones get a size class; other rows say once, few or many, or leave the size out.

length | D | J | V | size | CDR3 | DNA
15 | TRBD2 | TRBJ2-7 | TRBV13 | NA | CASSLVAGLTYEQYF | TGTGCCAGCAGCTTAGTGGCGGGACTAACCTACGAGCAGTACTTC
15 | TRBD2 | TRBJ2-2 | TRBV7-2 | NA | CASSLDGRRAGELFF | TGTGCCAGCAGCTTAGACGGGAGGCGGGCCGGGGAGCTGTTTTTT
16 | TRBD2 | TRBJ2-2 | TRBV7-9 | NA | CASPSGLAGNTGELFF | TGTGCCAGCCCCTCGGGATTAGCGGGGAACACCGGGGAGCTGTTTTTT
14 | NA | TRBJ2-7 | TRBV7-2 | NA | CASSLAGPSYEQYF | TGTGCCAGCAGCTTAGCGGGCCCATCCTACGAGCAGTACTTC
15 | NA | TRBJ2-7 | TRBV15 | once | CATSRDPGLDYEQYF | TGTGCCACCAGCAGAGACCCGGGACTTGACTACGAGCAGTACTTC
12 | NA | TRBJ2-1 | TRBV4-3 | NA | CASSQGGYEQFF | TGCGCCAGCAGCCAAGGAGGATATGAGCAGTTCTTC
17 | TRBD1 | TRBJ2-3 | TRBV5-8 | NA | CASSLSGTGAAGDTQYF | TGTGCCAGCAGCTTGTCCGGGACAGGGGCCGCCGGCGATACGCAGTATTTT
11 | NA | TRBJ1-1 | TRBV30 | NA | CAWSLSHEAFF | TGTGCCTGGAGTTTAAGCCATGAGGCTTTCTTT
14 | NA | TRBJ1-1 | TRBV3-1/TRBV3-2 | few | CASSPGPGGTEAFF | TGTGCCAGCAGCCCAGGCCCGGGGGGGACTGAAGCTTTCTTT
15 | NA | TRBJ2-5 | TRBV28 | NA | CASSLLGADQETQYF | TGTGCCAGCAGTTTACTTGGGGCAGACCAAGAGACCCAGTACTTC
15 | NA | TRBJ2-7 | TRBV4-1 | NA | CASSQEGTGLYEQYF | TGCGCCAGCAGCCAAGAAGGGACTGGACTCTACGAGCAGTACTTC
13 | NA | TRBJ1-1 | TRBV11-3 | NA | CASSFSRTTEAFF | TGTGCCAGCAGCTTTAGCCGAACCACTGAAGCTTTCTTT
16 | NA | TRBJ2-2 | TRBV7-6 | once | CASSLVAAANTGELFF | TGTGCCAGCAGCTTAGTGGCGGCAGCGAACACCGGGGAGCTGTTTTTT
16 | NA | TRBJ2-1 | TRBV4-2 | NA | CASSQEAGKPYNEQFF | TGTGCCAGCAGCCAAGAGGCGGGGAAGCCCTACAATGAGCAGTTCTTC
18 | NA | TRBJ2-7 | TRBV24-1 | NA | CATRGFIGGSKLTYEQYF | TGTGCCACCAGAGGGTTTATTGGGGGCTCGAAACTCACCTACGAGCAGTACTTC
16 | NA | TRBJ1-5 | TRBV18 | once | CASSQDRDRPNQPQHF | TGTGCCAGCTCACAGGACCGGGATAGACCAAATCAGCCCCAGCATTTT
13 | NA | TRBJ1-1 | TRBV5-1 | NA | CASSIVDSPEAFF | TGCGCCAGCAGCATTGTGGACTCACCTGAAGCTTTCTTT
14 | TRBD1 | TRBJ1-2 | TRBV30 | once | CAWSQTGRSDGYTF | TGTGCCTGGAGTCAGACAGGGAGAAGCGATGGCTACACCTTC
13 | NA | TRBJ2-7 | TRBV19 | NA | CASSIDLEYEQYF | TGTGCCAGTAGTATAGATCTAGAGTACGAGCAGTACTTC
13 | NA | TRBJ2-1 | TRBV27 | NA | CASSPLSYNEQFF | TGTGCCAGCAGTCCCCTATCCTACAATGAGCAGTTCTTC
13 | NA | TRBJ1-5 | TRBV7-9 | NA | CASSSGSNQPQHF | TGTGCCAGCAGTTCAGGGAGCAATCAGCCCCAGCATTTT
13 | NA | TRBJ2-1 | TRBV19 | few | CASSIPPGNEQFF | TGTGCCAGTAGTATACCCCCGGGAAATGAGCAGTTCTTC
12 | NA | TRBJ2-7 | TRBV12-3/TRBV12-4 | few | CASSERRSEQYF | TGTGCCAGCAGCGAACGTCGCAGTGAGCAGTACTTC
15 | TRBD1 | TRBJ1-5 | TRBV6-5 | NA | CASSYRGRSNQPQHF | TGTGCCAGCAGCTACAGGGGGCGAAGCAATCAGCCCCAGCATTTT
15 | TRBD1 | TRBJ2-7 | TRBV27 | NA | CASSLDGQGAYEQYF | TGTGCCAGCAGTTTAGATGGACAGGGGGCCTACGAGCAGTACTTC
13 | TRBD2 | TRBJ2-3 | TRBV9 | NA | CASSESLARSQYF | TGTGCCAGCAGCGAATCACTAGCGAGGAGTCAGTATTTT
14 | NA | TRBJ2-5 | TRBV19 | once | CASSIIGAQETQYF | TGTGCCAGTAGTATCATAGGGGCCCAAGAGACCCAGTACTTC
14 | TRBD1 | TRBJ1-6 | TRBV6-6 | NA | CASSTTGDGSPLHF | TGTGCCAGCAGTACTACAGGGGACGGGTCACCCCTCCACTTT
16 | NA | TRBJ2-3 | TRBV27 | NA | CASTPLSGASTDTQYF | TGTGCCAGCACCCCCTTGAGCGGTGCTAGCACAGATACGCAGTATTTT